The present entry profiles one TCR beta chain with its context. This clonotype was observed many times. The antigen this receptor binds is unknown. Per-nucleotide qualities are absent, and no much larger clonotype sits a single base away. The source of the sample is a study of T cells in Graves' hyperthyroidism and ophthalmopathy (dated by TCRdb to about 2019). General notes on the study: Peripheral blood samples were taken at initial diagnosis, before any treatment was given. According to the paper, TCR Vbeta CDR3 sequencing was carried out on 135 peripheral blood samples, which came from fewer than 50 ophthalmopathy, around 75 hyperthyroidism and roughly 17 progressor patients. Thyroid tissue and blood T-cell repertoires from more than five Graves' hyperthyroidism patients were also compared in the study. TCR V-J signatures able to tell the groups apart were searched for in a discovery cohort of approximately 95 patients, of whom roughly 42 had Graves' ophthalmopathy and 55 to 60 had stable Graves' hyperthyroidism. Prospective prediction of ophthalmopathy was tested in an independent validation cohort of 18 to 20 hyperthyroidism patients and 17 patients who later progressed to ophthalmopathy. After blood sampling, hyperthyroidism patients were treated with methimazole at a starting dose of 30 mg daily, and ophthalmopathy patients were treated with high-dose intravenous methylprednisolone. For training and testing, the 110 or so patients in the discovery cohort were randomly divided in a 7:3 ratio.

Ophthalmopathy patients had moderately to severely active disease, with a Clinical Activity Score of 3 or more, a NOSPECS grade of 4 or more, and a disease duration of less than 3 months. Exclusion was applied to patients with uncontrolled infections, other autoimmune diseases, pregnancy or lactation. Diagnoses were based on clinical symptoms, serum thyroxine and TRAb, thyroid ultrasound and orbital computed tomography. PBMCs were separated from roughly 10 ml of fresh peripheral blood using Ficoll-Paque density gradient centrifugation. Trizol reagent was used to extract total RNA, and RNA quality was then checked on an Agilent 2100 Bioanalyzer. TCR beta CDR3 regions were amplified from RNA transcripts. The first round of RT-PCR for the TCR CDR3 was performed with the HTBI primer set and the Qiagen OneStep RT-PCR kit. The libraries were constructed in a second round of multiplex PCR and then size-selected and purified. Paired-end sequencing of the libraries was performed with 100 bp reads on an Illumina HiSeq2000. The study's own analysis went as follows. SOAPnuke was used to process the raw data, throwing out any read that contained adapters or uncalled bases, had a mean Phred below 15, or lacked an exact constant-primer or identifier match. High-quality paired reads were merged using COPE v1.2.5, and each unique nucleotide sequence was defined as a clonotype. MiTCR v1.1 was used to align clonotypes to the IMGT TRBV, TRBD and TRBJ reference segments. The analysis included only V-J combinations with a frequency above 0.0001, which together covered 99.2% of the repertoires. The TCS score was defined as F50 (clonal expansion) divided by E x V (chaos), with BLOSUM62-based TCRdist calculated between CDR3 peptides within each V-J. Welch's t-statistics and random forest reduced 514 V-J features to 13, which were used in a naive Bayes classifier (R e1071). The public reads were quality trimmed at Q25 with fastp and then assembled into clones with MiXCR by TCRdb, keeping productive beta chains. CDR3 protein duplicates are merged, each entry listing the most common genes and DNA. What appears here as the V and J calls and clone size reflects TCRdb's work, not the paper's. The sample has hundreds of thousands of distinct CDR3 sequences on record, 13% to 15% of them singletons. Under 15% of the sample lies in the top ten.

The germline V gene specifies SGHTA as CDR1 and FQGNSA as CDR2. The CDR3 has 14 amino acids, counting the end cysteine and phenylalanine. Only the CDR3 portion is preserved as DNA: 42 bases, with reading frame beginning at the first base. The V and J ends are trimmed by 4 bases and 7 bases, leaving 14 bases between them. What the authors observed across the whole study: During validation, the model predicted progression to ophthalmopathy a median of about 6.3 months ahead of onset, with approximately 71% sensitivity and roughly 72% specificity. Most expanded thyroid clonotypes (frequency above 0.001) were also detected in blood, suggesting blood repertoires may reflect thyroid immune responses. No statistical method was used to set the sample size in advance, and investigators knew the group allocation. A 13 V-J signature model separated ophthalmopathy from stable hyperthyroidism, with about 90% sensitivity and 81% to 83% specificity in cross-validation and 80%/75% in testing.

Sequences were obtained from blood. The chain is assembled from TRBV7-2 and TRBJ1-5; the D region possibly corresponds to TRBD1 (6 bases align). The TCR originated in a woman aged 45 to 65 with Graves' ophthalmopathy. The nucleotides are TGTGCCAGCAGCTCCCGGACAGTGCGCCAGCCCCAGCATTTT. It is translated as CASSSRTVRQPQHF.